This T cell receptor (beta chain) was obtained from a study of control samples from healthy donors and cancer patients. The protocol was immunoSEQ multiplex PCR, while the TCRdb copy is restricted to in-frame clones and leaves out a portion. The sample includes tens of thousands of clones, about 85% of them seen just once. Trimming cost V 5 bases and J 7 bases; bases outside gene matches: 7. Per the germline V gene, CDR1 is SGHVS and CDR2 is FQNEAQ. The CDR3 totals 14 residues. Sequencing input: PBMCs. The receptor's source is a man aged 55 to 70 with head and neck cancer. The genes are TRBV7-8 and TRBJ2-1; 8 bases align to TRBD1. CDR3 loop: CASSPQDRVNEQFF. The CDR3 nucleotides are TGTGCCAGCAGCCCCCAGGACAGGGTAAATGAGCAGTTCTTC.